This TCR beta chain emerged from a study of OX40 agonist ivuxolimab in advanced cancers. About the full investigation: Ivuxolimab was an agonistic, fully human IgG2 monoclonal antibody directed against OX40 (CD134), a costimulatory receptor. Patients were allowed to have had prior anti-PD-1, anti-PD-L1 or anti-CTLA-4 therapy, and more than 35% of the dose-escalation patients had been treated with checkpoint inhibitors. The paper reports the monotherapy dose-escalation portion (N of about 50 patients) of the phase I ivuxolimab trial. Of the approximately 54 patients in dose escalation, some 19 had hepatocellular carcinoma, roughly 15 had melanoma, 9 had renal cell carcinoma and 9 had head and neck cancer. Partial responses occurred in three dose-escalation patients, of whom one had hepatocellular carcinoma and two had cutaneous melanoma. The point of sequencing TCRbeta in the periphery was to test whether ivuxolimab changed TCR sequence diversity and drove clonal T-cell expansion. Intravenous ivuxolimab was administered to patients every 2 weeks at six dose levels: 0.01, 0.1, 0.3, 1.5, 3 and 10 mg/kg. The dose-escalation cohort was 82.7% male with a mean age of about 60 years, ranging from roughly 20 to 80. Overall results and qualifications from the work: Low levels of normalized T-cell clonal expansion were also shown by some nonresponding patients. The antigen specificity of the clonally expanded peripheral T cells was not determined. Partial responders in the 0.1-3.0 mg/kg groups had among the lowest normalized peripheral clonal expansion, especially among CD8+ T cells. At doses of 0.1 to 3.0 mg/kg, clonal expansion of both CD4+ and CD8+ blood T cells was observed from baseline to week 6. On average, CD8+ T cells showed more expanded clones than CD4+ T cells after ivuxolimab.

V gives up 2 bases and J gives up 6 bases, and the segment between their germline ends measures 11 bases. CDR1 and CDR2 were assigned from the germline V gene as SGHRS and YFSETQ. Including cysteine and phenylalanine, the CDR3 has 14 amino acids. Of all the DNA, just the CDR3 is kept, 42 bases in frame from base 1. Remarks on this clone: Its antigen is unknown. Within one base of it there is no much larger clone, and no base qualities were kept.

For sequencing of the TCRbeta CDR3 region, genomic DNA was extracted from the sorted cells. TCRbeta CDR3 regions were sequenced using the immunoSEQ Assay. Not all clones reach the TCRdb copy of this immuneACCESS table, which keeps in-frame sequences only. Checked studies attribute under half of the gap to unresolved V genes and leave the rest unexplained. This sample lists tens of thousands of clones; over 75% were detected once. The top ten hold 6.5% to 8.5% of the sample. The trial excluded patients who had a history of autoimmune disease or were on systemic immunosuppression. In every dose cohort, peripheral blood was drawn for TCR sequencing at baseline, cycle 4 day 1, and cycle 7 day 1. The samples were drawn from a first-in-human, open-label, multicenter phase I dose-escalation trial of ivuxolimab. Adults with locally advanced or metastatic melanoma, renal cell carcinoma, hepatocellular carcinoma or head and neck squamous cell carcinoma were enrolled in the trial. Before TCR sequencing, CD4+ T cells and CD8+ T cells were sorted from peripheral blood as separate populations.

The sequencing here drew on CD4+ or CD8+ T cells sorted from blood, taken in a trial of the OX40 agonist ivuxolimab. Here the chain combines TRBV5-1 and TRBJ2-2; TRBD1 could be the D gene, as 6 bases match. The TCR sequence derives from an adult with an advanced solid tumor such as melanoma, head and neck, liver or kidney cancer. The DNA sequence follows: TGCGCCAGCAGCTTCAATACAGGGCCCGGGGAGCTGTTTTTT. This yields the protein CASSFNTGPGELFF.